The 13 T cell receptor beta chains in this list originate from one sample, sequenced in a study of regulatory T cells in long-lasting Graves disease. Relying on iRepertoire HTBI primers and Arm-PCR of CDR3 regions, the team built TCR beta libraries. TCRdb used MiXCR to reprocess the multiplex PCR reads, holding one entry per CDR3 protein. The sample has some 490,000 distinct CDR3 sequences; around 13% are singletons. Time point given: newly diagnosed GD, antithyroid drugs for less than 3 months. The authors made the TCR library using RNA they extracted from PBMCs. The same data also went into a second study, on T cells in Graves' hyperthyroidism and ophthalmopathy.

This specimen was peripheral blood mononuclear cells (PBMCs), taken at new diagnosis, from a patient treated with antithyroid drugs. These TCRs come from a woman aged 30 to 39 with Graves disease.

Ten or more counts support this clonotype. The chain combines TRBV18 with TRBJ2-2, with D unclear. Germline V gene sequence: CDR1 KGHSH, CDR2 LQKENI. V was pared by 3 bases and J by 4 bases, with 9 bases between. The length of the CDR3 is 14 residues. The CDR3, as DNA: TGTGCCAGCTCACCGCTACAGACCACCGGGGAGCTGTTTTTT. Its translation: CASSPLQTTGELFF.

This clonotype came up many times. This rearrangement joins TRBV7-8 to TRBJ1-5; 8 nucleotides match TRBD1. The length of the CDR3 is 16 residues. Germline V gene data show CDR1 as SGHVS and CDR2 as FQNEAQ. The V gene end was trimmed by 5 bases and the J gene end by 2 bases; junction bases not matched to a gene: 8. The CDR3 loop is CASSARTGRGNQPQHF. The DNA for the CDR3 is TGTGCCAGCAGCGCCCGGACAGGGAGGGGCAATCAGCCCCAGCATTTT.

In its sample, this clonotype was seen many times. V usage is TRBV11-2 and J usage is TRBJ1-1; 8 bases are shared with TRBD1. The CDR3 is 16 residues long. The J segment lost 1 base and the V segment lost 2 bases, leaving 6 bases of the junction unmatched. From germline, CDR1 is SGHAT and CDR2 FQNNGV. The CDR3 here is CASSLRRQGTNTEAFF. DNA of the CDR3: TGTGCCAGCAGCTTACGCCGACAGGGGACGAACACTGAAGCTTTCTTT.

The chain carries TRBV27 and TRBJ2-5, with 9 bases lining up with TRBD1. The CDR3 loop spans 14 amino acids. The V segment lost 4 bases and the J segment 5 bases; nucleotides outside the gene matches: 5. Germline V gene lookup returns CDR1 MNHEY and CDR2 SMNVEV (reference sequence). The CDR3 loop reads CASSYRGRSETQYF. In DNA, the CDR3 is TGTGCCAGCAGTTACAGGGGGCGGTCGGAGACCCAGTACTTC.

This clonotype has ten or more counts. The chain combines TRBV7-2 with TRBJ2-1, with TRBD2 identical over 14 bases. Germline loops: CDR1 SGHTA, CDR2 FQGNSA. Trimming removed 5 bases from V and 3 bases from J; junction bases left unmatched: 0. The CDR3 extends over 15 amino acids. The CDR3 coding sequence is TGTGCCAGCAGCGGGACTAGCGGGGGCTACAATGAGCAGTTCTTC. It yields the protein CASSGTSGGYNEQFF.

This clonotype was detected many times. This chain links TRBV28 with TRBJ1-1; D is perhaps TRBD1 (5 bases). V gave up 4 bases and J gave up 2 bases, with 17 bases separating them. The CDR3 sequence is 16 residues long. Germline V CDR1 and CDR2: MDHEN, SYDVKM. The CDR3 sequence is CASSSPGSPSNTEAFF. CDR3 bases: TGTGCCAGCAGTTCTCCAGGGTCCCCGAGCAACACTGAAGCTTTCTTT.

As regards this clonotype: A clone one base away is much larger, so this may be a read error. The genes are TRBV15 and TRBJ2-3, with D maybe TRBD2 (5 bases). CDR1 LNHNV and CDR2 YYDKDF come from the germline V gene (reference sequence). The CDR3 is 18 residues long. This CDR3 reads CATSRDFSPSGSTDSQYF. CDR3 in DNA: TGTGCCACCAGCAGAGATTTTTCGCCCTCGGGAAGCACAGATTCGCAGTATTTT.

This clonotype was counted at least ten times. The J gene is TRBJ2-3, the V gene TRBV11-2, with no clear D. The CDR3 runs to 13 residues. V lost 3 bases, J lost 4 bases, and 8 bases lay in between. Germline lookup yields CDR1 SGHAT and CDR2 FQNNGV. In DNA form, the CDR3 reads TGTGCCAGCAGCTTCTTTTACGCAGATACGCAGTATTTT. It encodes CASSFFYADTQYF.

This clonotype has more than one count but fewer than ten. The chain uses TRBV6-2 or TRBV6-3 and TRBJ2-1, with TRBD2 identical over 11 bases. V lost 6 bases, J lost 7 bases, and 8 bases stayed unmatched. CDR1 and CDR2 from the germline V gene are MNHEY and SVGEGT. The CDR3 totals 15 residues. Written as DNA, the CDR3 is TGTGCCAGCAGGGATAGCGGGAGGGCCAGGAATGAGCAGTTCTTC. Translating gives CASRDSGRARNEQFF.

The gene calls are TRBV2 and TRBJ2-2; D gene ambiguous. Germline lookup yields CDR1 SNHLY and CDR2 FYNNEI. The CDR3 covers 14 residues. V was trimmed by 6 bases and J by 1 base, leaving 9 bases between them. DNA for the CDR3: TGTGCCAGCAGACCGGGCGTGAACACCGGGGAGCTGTTTTTT. It codes for CASRPGVNTGELFF.

The sample holds a few counts of this clonotype. The chain joins TRBV30 to TRBJ2-3; 10 bases are shared with TRBD2. V trimming: 6 bases; J trimming: 9 bases; junction bases outside the gene matches: 9. Germline V gives CDR1 GTSNPN, CDR2 SVGIG (reference sequence). This CDR3 comprises 13 residues. The CDR3 reads CACRTSGTETQYF. The CDR3 DNA follows: TGTGCCTGTCGGACTAGCGGCACCGAAACGCAGTATTTT.

This clonotype was found many times. The rearrangement links TRBV7-8 to TRBJ2-7, with D uncertain. This CDR3 is 13 amino acids long. Trimming cost V 1 base and J 2 bases, with 6 bases left between them. Germline assignment: CDR1 SGHVS and CDR2 FQNEAQ. Here the CDR3 DNA reads TGTGCCAGCAGCTTAGAGCCAGCCTACGAGCAGTACTTC. Translating gives CASSLEPAYEQYF.

There are many counts of this clonotype. As DNA, the CDR3 is TGTGCCAGCAGGCGAGCCGGGGGACAGGGCTACACCTTC. Protein: CASRRAGGQGYTF. The chain carries TRBV27 and TRBJ1-2, with 7 bases aligning to TRBD1. Germline assignment: CDR1 MNHEY and CDR2 SMNVEV (reference sequence). The CDR3 has 13 residues. With 6 bases clipped from V and 8 bases from J, the junction kept 9 bases outside the gene matches.